Listed below are T cell receptor beta chains from one sample, sequenced in a study of early T cells in non-severe SARS-CoV-2 infection. TCRdb reprocessed the 5' RACE reads via MiXCR and lists one record per CDR3 protein. The repertoire includes about 100,000 distinct CDR3 sequences, approximately 12% of them detected once, and 6.5% to 8% sits in the top ten. Source material: whole blood. All receptors derive from an adult who was a healthcare worker with PCR-confirmed SARS-CoV-2 infection or an uninfected control (not recorded which). The CDR3 runs from the conserved cysteine through the conserved F or W. D genes are given only for firm matches. Where a row states a size, it is once, few, many or the class of an expanded clone; other rows omit it.

NA TRBJ2-2 TRBV11-2 many TGTGCCAGCAGCTTTTGGTCGGGGGCAGGCACCGGGGAGCTGTTTTTT CASSFWSGAGTGELFF
TRBD2 TRBJ2-1 TRBV28 few TGTGCCAGCAGTTCACGACTAGCTGAGAGCTCCTACAATGAGCAGTTCTTC CASSSRLAESSYNEQFF
NA TRBJ1-2 TRBV12-3/TRBV12-4 many TGTGCCAGCAGCCATACCGACTATGGCTACACCTTC CASSHTDYGYTF
NA TRBJ2-2 TRBV10-3 few TGTGCCATCAGTGCTGGGGCCGGGGAGCTGCTTTTT CAISAGAGELLF
NA TRBJ1-2 TRBV7-9 NA TGTGCCAGCAGCTTAGTGCGATATGGCTACACCTTC CASSLVRYGYTF
TRBD2 TRBJ2-3 TRBV9 many TGTGCCAGCAGCGTAGAGGGCGGGAGGGGCACAGATACGCAGTATTTT CASSVEGGRGTDTQYF
TRBD1 TRBJ2-3 TRBV6-1 many TGTGCCAGCTCCGAGCCGGGACAGGGGGCACATACGCAGTATTTT CASSEPGQGAHTQYF
NA TRBJ2-1 TRBV19 few TGTGCCACCAGACAGTATGGGCATGAGCAGTTCTTC CATRQYGHEQFF
NA TRBJ2-1 TRBV12-3/TRBV12-4 few TGTGCCAGCAGCCCCCAGGGTGCGGTTGAGCAGTTCTTC CASSPQGAVEQFF
NA TRBJ2-3 TRBV7-9 NA TGTGCCAGCAGACGAGGGAGAGGGAACACAGATACGCAGTATTTT CASRRGRGNTDTQYF
TRBD2 TRBJ2-1 TRBV20-1 few TGCAGTGCTAGAACCGGGACTAGCGGCCCTAAGTACAATGAGCAGTTCTTC CSARTGTSGPKYNEQFF
TRBD1 TRBJ1-6 TRBV18 NA TGTGCCAGCTCACCACCTGGGTGGCAGGGGGCGAATTCACCCCTCCACTTT CASSPPGWQGANSPLHF
TRBD2 TRBJ2-7 TRBV12-3/TRBV12-4 many TGTGCCAGCAGGGACAAAGTAGCGGGCCCCTACGAGCAGTACTTC CASRDKVAGPYEQYF
NA TRBJ1-1 TRBV20-1 few TGCAGTGCCGGAGCGCAGGGCGGGCCTGAAGCTTTCTTT CSAGAQGGPEAFF
NA TRBJ2-7 TRBV20-1 NA TGCAGTGCTAGGAAGGGGGGGTTCGAGCAGTACTTC CSARKGGFEQYF
NA TRBJ2-3 TRBV20-1 few TGCAGTGCTAGGGGAGAGTCGGGTTATACGCAGTATTTT CSARGESGYTQYF
NA TRBJ2-7 TRBV29-1 few TGCAGCGTTGAAGGTGCCCATCCCGATGGTTACGAGCAGTACTTC CSVEGAHPDGYEQYF
TRBD2 TRBJ2-5 TRBV28 many TGTGCCAGCAGTTTGTATCTAGCGGTACAAGAGACCCAGTACTTC CASSLYLAVQETQYF
NA TRBJ2-7 TRBV7-9 many TGTGCCAGCAGCTCCAGTAGCGTGTACGAGCAGTACTTC CASSSSSVYEQYF
TRBD1 TRBJ1-6 TRBV7-6 many TGTGCCAGCAGTCCGGTCGAGGGGGCGATTATTCCCCTCCATTTT CASSPVEGAIIPLHF
NA TRBJ2-7 TRBV28 few TGTGCCAGCAGCAGCGATAACATGGACGTTCCCCACGAGCAGTACTTC CASSSDNMDVPHEQYF
NA TRBJ2-1 TRBV24-1 NA TGTGCCACCAGTGACCCCGGTACAGGGAAAGATGAGCAGTTCTTC CATSDPGTGKDEQFF
NA TRBJ1-1 TRBV7-9 few TGTGCCAGCAGCCTCTCAGGGCTCAACACTGAAGCTTTCTTT CASSLSGLNTEAFF
NA TRBJ2-3 TRBV11-2 many TGTGCCAGCAGTCAGCTGACAGATACGCAGTATTTT CASSQLTDTQYF
NA TRBJ2-2 TRBV7-3 few TGTGCCAGCAGCTCTCGGGAGAACACCGGGGAGCTGTTTTTT CASSSRENTGELFF
TRBD2 TRBJ2-2 TRBV11-2 NA TGTGCCAGCAGCTTTAGCGGGAGCTACACCGGGGAGCTGTTTTTT CASSFSGSYTGELFF
NA TRBJ2-3 TRBV9 many TGTGCCAGCAGCGTAAGGGATAGGCCAGATACGCAGTATTTT CASSVRDRPDTQYF
TRBD2 TRBJ2-2 TRBV29-1 many TGCAGCGTAGCGGGGTTGAACACCGGGGAGCTGTTTTTT CSVAGLNTGELFF